One T cell receptor beta chain is described in this entry. Losses at the gene ends were 4 bases for V and 5 bases for J; bases not matched to a gene: 17. Germline V lookup: CDR1 SGDLS, CDR2 YYNGEE. This CDR3 spans 17 amino acids. The repertoire was sequenced with immunoSEQ multiplex PCR; TCRdb's copy has only in-frame clones and lacks some. The sample lists 80,000 or so clones, roughly 94% occurring once. The sample is drawn from a study of technical replicates of blood from a few donors. The chain employs TRBV9 and TRBJ1-2, with 7 bases lining up with TRBD1. The sequencing sample was made of T cells isolated from PBMCs. The clonotype comes from a human donor in good health. CDR3 nucleotide sequence: TGTGCCAGCAGCCCCTCGGTGGGGACAGTCGGCTCGTATGGCTACACCTTC. It specifies CASSPSVGTVGSYGYTF. Complete variable domain (other parts from reference TRBV9 and TRBJ1-2): DSGVTQTPKHLITATGQRVTLRCSPRSGDLSVYWYQQSLDQGLQFLIQYYNGEERAKGNILERFSAQQFPDLHSELNLSSLELGDSALYFCASSPSVGTVGSYGYTFGSGTRLTVV.